Listed below are T cell receptor beta chains from one sample, sequenced in a study of OX40 agonist ivuxolimab in advanced cancers. Sequenced by immunoSEQ multiplex PCR; TCRdb stores in-frame clones only, minus some. Seen here are under 100,000 clones, less than 90% observed once, and the top ten hold 0.85%. Sequencing used CD4+ or CD8+ T cells sorted from blood, obtained in a trial of the OX40 agonist ivuxolimab. Source of these receptors: an adult with an advanced solid tumor such as melanoma, head and neck, liver or kidney cancer. Both conserved end residues are part of each CDR3. The D gene is left open where the match is weak. Not all rows give a size; the values are once, few, many and, for expanded clones, a class.

J,size,V,D,CDR3,DNA
TRBJ1-3,-,TRBV18,-,CASSPTSPGVGNTIYF,TGTGCCAGCTCTCCAACCAGCCCAGGGGTCGGAAACACCATATATTTT
TRBJ2-1,few,TRBV28,-,CASTPPRGWDEQFF,TGTGCCAGCACCCCCCCGAGGGGCTGGGATGAGCAGTTCTTC
TRBJ2-3,-,TRBV7-6,-,CASSLGGVGEPDTQYF,TGTGCCAGCAGCTTAGGGGGGGTCGGTGAGCCAGATACGCAGTATTTT
TRBJ1-1,-,TRBV11-1,-,CASSPRSGPRKNTEAFF,TGTGCCAGCAGCCCCCGGAGCGGTCCTAGAAAGAACACTGAAGCTTTCTTT
TRBJ2-7,-,TRBV6-5,-,CASSYSTLTGPYEQYF,TGTGCCAGCAGTTACTCGACTCTTACAGGGCCCTACGAGCAGTACTTC
TRBJ2-2,-,TRBV10-3,TRBD2,CAISYGTSGGGRGTGELFF,TGTGCCATCAGTTACGGGACTAGCGGGGGGGGACGCGGCACCGGGGAGCTGTTTTTT
TRBJ1-1,-,TRBV7-2,-,CASSTPFPNTEAFF,TGTGCCAGCAGCACCCCCTTCCCGAACACTGAAGCTTTCTTT
TRBJ1-1,-,TRBV18,TRBD1,CASSRSQGEFTEAFF,TGTGCCAGCTCACGCTCGCAGGGGGAATTCACTGAAGCTTTCTTT
TRBJ2-5,-,TRBV6-6,-,CASKQGRETQYF,TGTGCCAGCAAGCAGGGTCGGGAGACCCAGTACTTC
TRBJ1-6,-,TRBV6-5,-,CASSYEGSSYNSPLHF,TGTGCCAGCAGTTACGAGGGGAGCTCCTATAATTCACCCCTCCACTTT
TRBJ2-7,-,TRBV6-5,-,CASSLRDKHYEQYF,TGTGCCAGCAGCCTCCGGGACAAGCACTACGAGCAGTACTTC
TRBJ2-5,-,TRBV7-9,TRBD1,CASSRGQGMLEQYF,TGTGCCAGCAGCCGGGGACAGGGAATGTTGGAGCAGTACTTC
TRBJ1-5,few,TRBV19,-,CASTQGNQPQHF,TGTGCCAGTACCCAGGGCAATCAGCCCCAGCATTTT
TRBJ1-1,-,TRBV6-6,-,CASRWGANTEAFF,TGTGCCAGCAGATGGGGGGCCAACACTGAAGCTTTCTTT
TRBJ2-1,-,TRBV6-5,-,CASSSFGDPNEQFF,TGTGCCAGCAGTTCCTTCGGGGATCCCAATGAGCAGTTCTTC
TRBJ2-1,-,TRBV6-5,-,CASSVTRGGVNEQFF,TGTGCCAGCAGTGTAACTAGGGGGGGGGTAAATGAGCAGTTCTTC
TRBJ2-1,once,TRBV7-2,-,CASSLISEQFF,TGTGCCAGCAGCTTAATATCCGAGCAGTTCTTC
TRBJ1-6,few,TRBV27,-,CASSPQASYNSPLHF,TGTGCCAGCAGTCCCCAGGCGTCCTATAATTCACCCCTCCACTTT
TRBJ2-1,-,TRBV30,TRBD1,CASKRDRPNEQFF,TGTGCCTCCAAAAGGGACAGACCCAATGAGCAGTTCTTC
TRBJ2-1,-,TRBV5-4,TRBD2,CASSSPGGPYNEQFF,TGTGCCAGCAGCTCCCCGGGGGGGCCCTACAATGAGCAGTTCTTC
TRBJ2-3,few,TRBV9,TRBD2,CASSVRTSGRGTDTQYF,TGTGCCAGCAGCGTAAGGACTAGCGGGCGAGGCACAGATACGCAGTATTTT
TRBJ1-2,-,TRBV7-9,-,CASSLEIYGYTF,TGTGCCAGCAGCTTAGAAATCTATGGCTACACCTTC
TRBJ2-5,-,TRBV10-2,-,CASSLAVKQETQYF,TGCGCCAGCAGCTTAGCGGTAAAACAAGAGACCCAGTACTTC
TRBJ1-2,once,TRBV5-8,TRBD1,CASSLGQGFYGYTF,TGTGCCAGCAGCTTGGGACAGGGGTTCTATGGCTACACCTTC
TRBJ2-7,-,TRBV6-6,-,CASQGGYEQYF,TGTGCCAGCCAGGGCGGGTACGAGCAGTACTTC
TRBJ1-2,-,TRBV27,-,CASSSAGMPNYGYTF,TGTGCCAGCAGTTCCGCGGGGATGCCTAACTATGGCTACACCTTC
TRBJ2-7,-,TRBV2,TRBD1,CASTVGIGPGQISYEQYF,TGTGCCAGCACCGTGGGTATTGGACCGGGACAGATATCCTACGAGCAGTACTTC
TRBJ1-1,-,TRBV10-3,-,CAIRRMNTEAFF,TGTGCCATCAGACGAATGAACACTGAAGCTTTCTTT
TRBJ1-2,-,TRBV5-1,-,CASSPEQGSYGYTF,TGCGCCAGCAGCCCGGAACAGGGCAGCTATGGCTACACCTTC
TRBJ1-4,-,TRBV7-9,-,CASRPSTGATNEKLFF,TGTGCCAGCAGACCCTCGACCGGAGCAACTAATGAAAAACTGTTTTTT
TRBJ1-1,-,TRBV19,TRBD1,CASRTGGENTEAFF,TGTGCCAGCCGGACAGGGGGCGAGAACACTGAAGCTTTCTTT
TRBJ2-7,-,TRBV6-6,-,CASSPLPGHEQYF,TGTGCCAGCAGTCCCCTCCCGGGCCACGAGCAGTACTTC
TRBJ2-3,-,TRBV19,TRBD1,CASSPRDRGSTDTQYF,TGTGCCAGTAGTCCCCGTGACAGGGGGAGCACAGATACGCAGTATTTT
TRBJ2-1,once,TRBV9,-,CASSVDGGSYNEQFF,TGTGCCAGCAGCGTAGACGGGGGTTCCTACAATGAGCAGTTCTTC
TRBJ2-3,-,TRBV4-2,TRBD2,CASNTGLAGITDTQYF,TGTGCCAGCAACACGGGACTAGCGGGGATCACAGATACGCAGTATTTT
TRBJ2-2,few,TRBV7-3,-,CASSLGAGELFF,TGTGCCAGCAGCTTAGGGGCCGGGGAGCTGTTTTTT
TRBJ2-2,-,TRBV5-1,-,CASSTRQITGELFF,TGCGCCAGCAGCACCCGACAGATCACCGGGGAGCTGTTTTTT
TRBJ2-7,-,TRBV6-5,TRBD1,CASLGDSPLEQYF,TGTGCCAGCCTAGGGGACAGCCCTCTCGAGCAGTACTTC
TRBJ2-1,-,TRBV6-1,TRBD2,CASSDLAGVTSYNEQFF,TGTGCCAGCAGTGACTTGGCGGGGGTTACCTCCTACAATGAGCAGTTCTTC
TRBJ1-2,-,TRBV11-2,-,CASSLGPSTYGYTF,TGTGCCAGCAGCTTAGGGCCCAGCACCTATGGCTACACCTTC
TRBJ2-1,-,TRBV7-2,TRBD2,CATTGRVGDNEQFF,TGTGCCACCACCGGGAGGGTCGGTGACAATGAGCAGTTCTTC
TRBJ2-5,-,TRBV27,-,CASSSPPGGQYF,TGTGCCAGCAGTTCTCCGCCCGGGGGCCAGTACTTC
TRBJ2-2,-,TRBV5-5,TRBD2,CASSFGGKLNTGELFF,TGTGCCAGCAGCTTCGGGGGGAAGCTGAACACCGGGGAGCTGTTTTTT
TRBJ2-2,-,TRBV19,-,CASNLGSPGELFF,TGTGCCAGTAACCTAGGGAGTCCCGGGGAGCTGTTTTTT
TRBJ2-7,-,TRBV5-6,-,CASSFTGYGDEQYF,TGTGCCAGCAGCTTTACAGGGTACGGCGACGAGCAGTACTTC
TRBJ1-4,-,TRBV30,TRBD1,CAWSVVGGRGGLFF,TGTGCCTGGAGTGTAGTAGGGGGTAGAGGGGGCCTGTTTTTT
TRBJ1-5,once,TRBV21-1,-,CASSNLSRGNQPQHF,TGTGCCAGCAGCAATTTGAGTCGGGGGAATCAGCCCCAGCATTTT
TRBJ2-1,few,TRBV13,TRBD1,CASRAPGGAYNEQFF,TGTGCCAGCAGAGCCCCAGGGGGCGCCTACAATGAGCAGTTCTTC
TRBJ2-3,-,TRBV7-2,-,CASSLRTDTQYF,TGTGCCAGCAGCTTACGGACAGATACGCAGTATTTT
TRBJ2-1,-,TRBV5-6,TRBD2,CASSFFASGGYNEQFF,TGTGCCAGCAGCTTTTTTGCTAGCGGGGGTTACAATGAGCAGTTCTTC
TRBJ1-4,-,TRBV6-1,-,CASSEDWYQALNEKLFF,TGTGCCAGCAGTGAAGACTGGTATCAGGCCCTTAATGAAAAACTGTTTTTT
TRBJ2-7,-,TRBV4-3,TRBD1,CASSQMTGLSYEQYF,TGCGCCAGCAGCCAGATGACAGGGCTCTCCTACGAGCAGTACTTC
TRBJ2-7,-,TRBV27,TRBD2,CASSRTGLVSYEQYF,TGTGCCAGCAGTCGGACCGGACTAGTTAGCTACGAGCAGTACTTC
TRBJ1-2,few,TRBV6-6,-,CASTWTQEDYGYTF,TGTGCCAGCACGTGGACCCAGGAGGACTATGGCTACACCTTC
TRBJ1-1,-,TRBV5-1,TRBD1,CASSAGQGRGTEAFF,TGCGCCAGCAGCGCCGGACAGGGTCGGGGCACTGAAGCTTTCTTT
TRBJ2-1,once,TRBV30,TRBD2,CAWAPLGGTYNEQFF,TGTGCCTGGGCGCCTTTGGGGGGGACTTACAATGAGCAGTTCTTC
TRBJ1-2,-,TRBV10-2,-,CASSDRGHGGYTF,TGCGCCAGCAGTGATAGGGGCCATGGGGGCTACACCTTC
TRBJ1-5,once,TRBV19,TRBD1,CATSGRQGADSNQPQHF,TGTGCCACCTCCGGACGACAGGGGGCGGATAGCAATCAGCCCCAGCATTTT
TRBJ2-3,-,TRBV10-3,-,CAISESGAGGADTQYF,TGTGCCATCAGTGAGTCTGGGGCTGGCGGGGCAGATACGCAGTATTTT